The clone carrying this T cell receptor (beta chain) showed up just a few times. TCRdb recomputed calls from the RT-PCR reads with MiXCR, one row per CDR3 protein. The sample contains about 680,000 distinct CDR3 sequences, 14% of which appear only once. The CDR3 covers 17 residues. Germline values: CDR1 SNHLY, CDR2 FYNNEI. The trim removed 2 bases at V and 10 bases at J, leaving 12 bases unmatched. The sequence was collected from a female donor in good health, serving as a healthy control. The specimen sequenced was memory CD4+ T cells from blood. The chain couples TRBV2 to TRBJ1-6; TRBD1 matches at 9 bases. The CDR3 loop reads CASSERRAGQGKSPLHF. CDR3 DNA: TGTGCCAGCAGTGAACGCCGAGCAGGACAGGGGAAATCACCCCTCCACTTT.